Listed here are 20 T cell receptor beta chains from one sample, sequenced in a study of blood T cell repertoires in COVID-19. Profiled with immunoSEQ multiplex PCR; TCRdb holds only in-frame clones, not every one. The sample has hundreds of thousands of clones, under 90% seen once. The sample taken for sequencing was peripheral blood. The receptors come from a woman older than 75 with active or convalescent COVID-19.

This chain joins TRBV5-4 and TRBJ1-2; TRBD1 matches 7 bases. The V and J ends lost 4 bases and 4 bases, in that order; junction bases with no gene match: 4. Germline V gene sequence: CDR1 SGHNT, CDR2 YYREEE (reference sequence). This CDR3 is 13 amino acids long. DNA of the CDR3: TGTGCCAGCAGCCCCGACAGGGCCTATGGCTACACCTTC. It codes for CASSPDRAYGYTF.

V is TRBV6-2 or TRBV6-3 and J is TRBJ1-2; maybe TRBD1 (5 bases). The CDR3 covers 15 residues. V was pared by 6 bases and J by 5 bases, with 19 bases between. CDR1 and CDR2 from the germline V gene are MNHEY and SVGEGT. The CDR3 DNA reads as TGTGCCAGCAGCTCACCGGAGACAGCACGATATGGCTACACCTTC. Amino acid sequence: CASSSPETARYGYTF.

In this sample, this clone turned up once. Written as DNA, the CDR3 is TGTGCCAGTAGGATGATAAACCGCAGGGTTTCCGAACCTGATGCTGGGGAAAAACTGTTTTTT. Protein sequence: CASRMINRRVSEPDAGEKLFF. This rearrangement joins TRBV19 to TRBJ1-4; perhaps TRBD1 as D (5 bases). Looked up from germline, CDR1 is LNHDA and CDR2 is SQIVND (reference sequence). This CDR3 has 21 residues. The V and J ends lost 6 bases and 8 bases respectively, with 37 bases between them.

This clone was seen once. The CDR3 DNA reads as TGTGCCAGCAGCTCCGGGACTAGCGGGGGGGAATTAGGGTCCCCAGATACGCAGTATTTT. Translating gives CASSSGTSGGELGSPDTQYF. The chain joins TRBV4-2 to TRBJ2-3; TRBD2 matches at 16 bases. The CDR3 runs 20 residues. J was trimmed by 4 bases and V by 5 bases; bases with no gene match: 15. Germline-derived CDR1 and CDR2 are LGHNA and YNFKEQ.

Worth noting for this clone: Mismatch with germline at one junction end may stem from a read error. J is TRBJ2-5 and V is TRBV2; D remains ambiguous. Germline V gene data show CDR1 as SNHLY and CDR2 as FYNNEI. This CDR3 has 12 residues. The CDR3 region is CASSVKRRVADF. CDR3 DNA: TGTGCCAGCAGTGTTAAACGGAGAGTGGCGGACTTC. The full variable domain, its missing parts supplied by reference TRBV2 and TRBJ2-5, is EPEVTQTPSHQVTQMGQEVILRCVPISNHLYFYWYRQILGQKVEFLVSFYNNEISEKSEIFDDQFSVERPDGSNFTLKIRSTKLEDSAMYFCASSVKRRVADFGPGTRLLVL.

The gene calls are TRBV5-1 and TRBJ2-3, with D possibly TRBD2 on 6 matching bases. Germline V CDR1 and CDR2: SGHRS, YFSETQ. Between the trimmed V and J ends, which lost 4 bases and 0 bases, there was a span of 18 bases. This CDR3 has 17 amino acids. The CDR3 coding sequence is TGCGCCAGCAGCGCCACCTATGCGGCGGGGAGCACAGATACGCAGTATTTT. Translation gives CASSATYAAGSTDTQYF. Variable domain in full (rest from reference TRBV5-1 and TRBJ2-3): KAGVTQTPRYLIKTRGQQVTLSCSPISGHRSVSWYQQTPGQGLQFLFEYFSETQRNKGNFPGRFSGRQFSNSRSEMNVSTLELGDSALYLCASSATYAAGSTDTQYFGPGTRLTVL.

The chain recombines TRBV5-1 with TRBJ2-3, with TRBD2 matching 11 bases. The V gene end was trimmed by 4 bases and the J gene end by 6 bases; junction bases not matched to a gene: 10. CDR3 length equals 16 residues. Germline V lookup: CDR1 SGHRS, CDR2 YFSETQ. The CDR3, as DNA: TGCGCCAGCAGCCCAATTACTAGCGGGAGAAGGGATACGCAGTATTTT. Protein sequence: CASSPITSGRRDTQYF.

The chain has TRBV30 and TRBJ1-2, with 8 positions matching TRBD1. The CDR3 consists of 15 residues. CDR1 is GTSNPN and CDR2 is SVGIG in the germline V gene (reference sequence). V trimming: 0 bases; J trimming: 5 bases; junction bases outside the gene matches: 8. The CDR3 here is CAWSVTGTGTYGYTF. The CDR3 nucleotides read TGTGCCTGGAGTGTCACCGGGACAGGCACTTATGGCTACACCTTC.

The chain recombines TRBV15 with TRBJ2-1; 8 bases are shared with TRBD1. CDR3 length equals 17 residues. J was trimmed by 7 bases and V by 1 base; bases with no gene match: 12. Germline lookup yields CDR1 LNHNV and CDR2 YYDKDF (reference sequence). This chain's CDR3 is CATSRVGLQQGVNEQFF. CDR3 sequence (DNA): TGTGCCACCAGCAGAGTAGGTTTGCAACAGGGGGTGAATGAGCAGTTCTTC.

This clone has a single count. V is TRBV5-1 and J is TRBJ2-2; D perhaps matches TRBD2 (6 bases). CDR1 SGHRS and CDR2 YFSETQ come from the germline V gene. Trimming removed 0 bases at V and 8 bases at J, with 17 bases between. The CDR3 is 16 residues long. The CDR3: CASSLALTMGRGELFF. For the CDR3, the DNA is TGCGCCAGCAGCTTGGCCCTGACAATGGGGAGGGGGGAGCTGTTTTTT.

This clone was seen a handful of times. The chain uses TRBV30 and TRBJ1-5; D is possibly TRBD1 (5 bases). CDR3 size: 15 residues. Trimming cost V 5 bases and J 1 base, with 15 bases left between them. CDR1 and CDR2 (germline): GTSNPN, SVGIG (reference sequence). The CDR3 protein is CAWSWGGRSNQPQHF. The CDR3 DNA sequence: TGTGCCTGGTCATGGGGGGGTAGGAGCAATCAGCCCCAGCATTTT. Based on the CDR3 plus reference TRBV30 and TRBJ1-5, the full variable domain is SQTIHQWPATLVQPVGSPLSLECTVEGTSNPNLYWYRQAAGRGLQLLFYSVGIGQISSEVPQNLSASRPQDRQFILSSKKLLLSDSGFYLCAWSWGGRSNQPQHFGDGTRLSIL.

This clone was counted a single time. J is TRBJ1-2 and V is TRBV19; D not certain. V shed 4 bases and J shed 4 bases, with 7 bases lying between them. Germline CDR1 reads LNHDA; CDR2 reads SQIVND (reference sequence). The CDR3 has 12 amino acids. Here the CDR3 reads CASSTDFYGYTF. The CDR3, as DNA: TGTGCCAGTAGTACCGACTTCTATGGCTACACCTTC.

The V and J genes are TRBV27 and TRBJ1-6, with 7 nucleotides matching TRBD1. The CDR3 covers 15 residues. CDR1 MNHEY and CDR2 SMNVEV come from the germline V gene (reference sequence). V trimming: 6 bases; J trimming: 5 bases; junction bases outside the gene matches: 7. CDR3 residues: CASRTRDSNNSPLHF. The CDR3 bases are TGTGCCAGCAGGACCAGGGACAGTAATAATTCACCCCTCCACTTT.

V usage is TRBV28 and J usage is TRBJ1-2, with D possibly being TRBD1 (5 bases). Germline loops: CDR1 MDHEN, CDR2 SYDVKM. The CDR3 has 12 residues. Trimming removed 1 base at V and 7 bases at J, with 7 bases between. CDR3 nucleotide sequence: TGTGCCAGCAGTTTATCGGGGGGTGGCTACACCTTC. Its protein is CASSLSGGGYTF.

The rearrangement joins TRBV9 to TRBJ2-3; 15 bases are shared with TRBD2. The CDR3 covers 16 residues. The J segment lost 4 bases and the V segment lost 2 bases, leaving 2 bases of the junction unmatched. Germline V gene data show CDR1 as SGDLS and CDR2 as YYNGEE. CDR3: CASSVRTSGGADTQYF. The CDR3 DNA follows: TGTGCCAGCAGCGTTCGGACTAGCGGGGGGGCAGATACGCAGTATTTT.

The rearrangement joins TRBV28 to TRBJ2-7; 9 bases are shared with TRBD1. Germline CDR1 is MDHEN and CDR2 is SYDVKM. The CDR3 loop spans 15 amino acids. Trimming took 5 bases from V and 4 from J; bases not matched to a gene: 9. CDR3 sequence (DNA): TGTGCCAGCAGTATTTCCGGGACAGGGACTTACGAGCAGTACTTC. Protein sequence: CASSISGTGTYEQYF. Based on the CDR3 plus reference TRBV28 and TRBJ2-7, the full variable domain is DVKVTQSSRYLVKRTGEKVFLECVQDMDHENMFWYRQDPGLGLRLIYFSYDVKMKEKGDIPEGYSVSREKKERFSLILESASTNQTSMYLCASSISGTGTYEQYFGPGTRLTVT.

The chain links TRBV28 to TRBJ1-4; D ambiguous. Germline CDR1 reads MDHEN; CDR2 reads SYDVKM. Between the trimmed V and J ends, which lost 1 base and 8 bases, there was a span of 5 bases. The CDR3 consists of 12 residues. The CDR3 loop reads CASSLSGEKLFF. The CDR3 DNA reads TGTGCCAGCAGTTTATCGGGGGAAAAACTGTTTTTT.

V gene TRBV30 combines with J gene TRBJ2-7; 11 nucleotides match TRBD1. V lost 8 bases to trimming and J lost 6 bases; unmatched junction nucleotides: 3. From germline, CDR1 is GTSNPN and CDR2 SVGIG (reference sequence). The length of the CDR3 is 11 residues. CDR3 in DNA: TGTGCCCGGGGACAGGGGGGCGAGCAGTACTTC. Translating it yields CARGQGGEQYF.

The CDR3 bases are TGTGCCAGTAGAGCAAGATGGGGACTAGCGGGGTCTGGGGAGCTGTTTTTT. It yields the protein CASRARWGLAGSGELFF. The chain carries TRBV19 and TRBJ2-2, with 13 nucleotides matching TRBD2. This CDR3 spans 17 amino acids. The germline V gene has CDR1 LNHDA and CDR2 SQIVND (reference sequence). After removal of 6 bases from V and 8 bases from J, the junction contained 12 bases not matched to a gene.

This chain links TRBV19 with TRBJ2-7; TRBD2 matches 9 bases. The CDR3 sequence is 15 residues long. Germline V gives CDR1 LNHDA, CDR2 SQIVND (reference sequence). Unmatched junction bases numbered 5, after V lost 3 bases and J lost 2 bases. CDR3 amino acids: CASSIAGGTPYEQYF. The CDR3 DNA follows: TGTGCCAGTAGTATTGCGGGAGGGACACCCTACGAGCAGTACTTC.